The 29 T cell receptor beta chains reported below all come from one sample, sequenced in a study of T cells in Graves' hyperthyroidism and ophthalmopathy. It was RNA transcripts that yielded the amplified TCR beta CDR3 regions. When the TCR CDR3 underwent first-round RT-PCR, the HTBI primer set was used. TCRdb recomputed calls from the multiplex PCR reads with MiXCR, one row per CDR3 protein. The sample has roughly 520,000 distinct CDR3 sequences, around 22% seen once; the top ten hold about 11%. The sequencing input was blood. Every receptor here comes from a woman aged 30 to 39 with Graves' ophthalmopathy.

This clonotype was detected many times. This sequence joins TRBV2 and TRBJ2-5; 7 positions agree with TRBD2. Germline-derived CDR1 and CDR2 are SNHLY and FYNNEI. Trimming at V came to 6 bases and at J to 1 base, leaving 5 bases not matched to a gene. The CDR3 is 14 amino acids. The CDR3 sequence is CASSGTTGQETQYF. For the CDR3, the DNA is TGTGCCAGCAGCGGGACTACGGGCCAAGAGACCCAGTACTTC.

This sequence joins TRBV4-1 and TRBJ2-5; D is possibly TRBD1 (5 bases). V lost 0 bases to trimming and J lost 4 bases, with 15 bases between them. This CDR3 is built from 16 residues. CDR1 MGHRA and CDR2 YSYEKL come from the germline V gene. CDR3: CASSQDSGLRTETQYF. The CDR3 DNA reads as TGCGCCAGCAGCCAAGATTCAGGGCTTAGGACAGAGACCCAGTACTTC.

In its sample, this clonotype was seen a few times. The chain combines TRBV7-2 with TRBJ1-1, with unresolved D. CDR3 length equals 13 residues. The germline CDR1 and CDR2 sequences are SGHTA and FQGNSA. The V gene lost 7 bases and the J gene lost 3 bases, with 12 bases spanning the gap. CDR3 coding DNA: TGTGCCAGCACTCCGGACCCCGACACTGAAGCTTTCTTT. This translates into CASTPDPDTEAFF.

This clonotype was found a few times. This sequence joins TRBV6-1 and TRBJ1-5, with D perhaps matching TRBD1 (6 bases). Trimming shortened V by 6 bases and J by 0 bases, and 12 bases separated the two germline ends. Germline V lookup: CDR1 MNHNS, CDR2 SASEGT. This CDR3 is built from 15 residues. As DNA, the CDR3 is TGTGCCAGCAGAGACGGGACATATAGCAATCAGCCCCAGCATTTT. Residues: CASRDGTYSNQPQHF.

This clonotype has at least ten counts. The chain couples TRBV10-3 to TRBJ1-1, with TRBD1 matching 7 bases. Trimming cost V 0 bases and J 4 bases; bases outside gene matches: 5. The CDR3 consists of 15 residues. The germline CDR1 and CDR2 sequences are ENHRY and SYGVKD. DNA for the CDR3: TGTGCCATCAGTGAGTCTAGGGGGCGCAGCACTGAAGCTTTCTTT. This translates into CAISESRGRSTEAFF.

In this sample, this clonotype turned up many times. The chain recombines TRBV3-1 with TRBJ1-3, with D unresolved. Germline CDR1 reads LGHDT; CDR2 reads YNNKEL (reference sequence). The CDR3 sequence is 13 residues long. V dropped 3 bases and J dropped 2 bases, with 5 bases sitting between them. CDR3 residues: CASSQGPGNTIYF. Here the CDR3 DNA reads TGTGCCAGCAGCCAGGGCCCTGGAAACACCATATATTTT.

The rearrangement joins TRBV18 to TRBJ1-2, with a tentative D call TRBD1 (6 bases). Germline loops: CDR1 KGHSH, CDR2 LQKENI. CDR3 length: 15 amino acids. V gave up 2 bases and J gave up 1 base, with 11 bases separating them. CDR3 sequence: CASSPGQSVNYGYTF. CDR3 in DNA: TGTGCCAGCTCACCAGGACAGAGCGTTAACTATGGCTACACCTTC.

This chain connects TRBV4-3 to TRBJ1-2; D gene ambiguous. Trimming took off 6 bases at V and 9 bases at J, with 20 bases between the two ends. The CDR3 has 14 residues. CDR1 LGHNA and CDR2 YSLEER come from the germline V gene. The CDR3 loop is CASSRENSVDSYTF. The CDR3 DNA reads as TGCGCCAGCAGTCGAGAAAACAGCGTTGATAGCTACACCTTC.

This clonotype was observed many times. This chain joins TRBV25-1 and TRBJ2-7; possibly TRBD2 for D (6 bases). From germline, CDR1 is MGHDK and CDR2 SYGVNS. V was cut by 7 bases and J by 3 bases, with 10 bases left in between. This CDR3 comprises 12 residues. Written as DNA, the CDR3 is TGTGCCAGCAATAGCGGAGTCTACGAGCAGTACTTC. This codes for CASNSGVYEQYF.

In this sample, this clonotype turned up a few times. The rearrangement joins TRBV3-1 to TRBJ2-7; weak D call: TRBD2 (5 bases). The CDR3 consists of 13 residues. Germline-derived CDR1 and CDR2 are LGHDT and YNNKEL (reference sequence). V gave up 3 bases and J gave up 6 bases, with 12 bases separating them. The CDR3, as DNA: TGTGCCAGCAGCCATACACTCCGGGGCGAGCAGTACTTC. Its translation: CASSHTLRGEQYF.

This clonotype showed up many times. The CDR3 DNA follows: TGTGCCAGCATCTCGGAAAAGATTAATCAGCCCCAGCATTTT. Translating it yields CASISEKINQPQHF. The genes are TRBV28 and TRBJ1-5; the D is unclear. The V end lost 7 bases, the J end lost 4 bases, and 14 bases lay between the germline ends. CDR1 is MDHEN, CDR2 SYDVKM, per germline. This CDR3 contains 14 residues.

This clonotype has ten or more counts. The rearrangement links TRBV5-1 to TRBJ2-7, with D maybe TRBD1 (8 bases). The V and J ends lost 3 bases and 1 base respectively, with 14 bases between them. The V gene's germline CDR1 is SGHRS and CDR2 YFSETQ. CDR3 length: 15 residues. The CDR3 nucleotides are TGCGCCAGCAGCTGGGGGGGACAGGTATCCTACGAGCAGTACTTC. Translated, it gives CASSWGGQVSYEQYF.

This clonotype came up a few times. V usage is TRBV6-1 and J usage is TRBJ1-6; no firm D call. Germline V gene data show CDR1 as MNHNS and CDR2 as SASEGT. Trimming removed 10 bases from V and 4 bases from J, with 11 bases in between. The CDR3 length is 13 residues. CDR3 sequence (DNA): TGTGCCACCCGGAGAGGATATAATTCACCCCTCCACTTT. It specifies CATRRGYNSPLHF.

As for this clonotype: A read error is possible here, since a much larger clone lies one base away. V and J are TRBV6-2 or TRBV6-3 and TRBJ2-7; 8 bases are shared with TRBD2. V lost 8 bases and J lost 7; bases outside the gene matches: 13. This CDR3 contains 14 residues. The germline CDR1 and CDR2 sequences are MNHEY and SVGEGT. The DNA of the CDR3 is TGTGCCAGCGGGGGCGGGGGGTTCTACAATGAGCAGTACTTC. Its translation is CASGGGGFYNEQYF.

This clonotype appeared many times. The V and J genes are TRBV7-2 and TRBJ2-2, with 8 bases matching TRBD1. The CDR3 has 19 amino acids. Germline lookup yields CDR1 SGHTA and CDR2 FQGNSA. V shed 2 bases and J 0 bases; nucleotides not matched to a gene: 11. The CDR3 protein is CASSLRSWGQAANTGELFF. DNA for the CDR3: TGTGCCAGCAGCTTACGCTCTTGGGGACAGGCTGCGAACACCGGGGAGCTGTTTTTT.

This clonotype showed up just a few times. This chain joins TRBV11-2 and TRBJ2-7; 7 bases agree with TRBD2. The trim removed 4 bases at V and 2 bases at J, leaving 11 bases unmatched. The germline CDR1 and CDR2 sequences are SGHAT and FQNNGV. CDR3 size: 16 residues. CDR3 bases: TGTGCCAGCAGCTCGGGCTCGGGACTACCGACCTACGAGCAGTACTTC. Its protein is CASSSGSGLPTYEQYF.

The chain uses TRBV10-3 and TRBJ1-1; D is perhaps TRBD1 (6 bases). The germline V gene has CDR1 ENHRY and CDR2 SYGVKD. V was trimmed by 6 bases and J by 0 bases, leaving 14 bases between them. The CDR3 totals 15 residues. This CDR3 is CAIRETRGLNTEAFF. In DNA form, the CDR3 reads TGTGCCATCAGGGAGACCAGGGGTTTGAACACTGAAGCTTTCTTT.

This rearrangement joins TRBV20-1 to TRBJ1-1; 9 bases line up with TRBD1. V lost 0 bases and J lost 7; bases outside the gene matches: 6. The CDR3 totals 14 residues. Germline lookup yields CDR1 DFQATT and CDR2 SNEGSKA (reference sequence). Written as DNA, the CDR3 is TGCAGTGCTAGAGATACGGGACAGGGACTTGAAGCTTTCTTT. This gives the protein CSARDTGQGLEAFF.

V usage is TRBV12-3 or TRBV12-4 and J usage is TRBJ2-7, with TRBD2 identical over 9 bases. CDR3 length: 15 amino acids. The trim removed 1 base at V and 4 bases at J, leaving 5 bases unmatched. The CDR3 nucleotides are TGTGCCAGCAGTTTAGTAGCGGGAGAGGTATACGAGCAGTACTTC. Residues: CASSLVAGEVYEQYF.

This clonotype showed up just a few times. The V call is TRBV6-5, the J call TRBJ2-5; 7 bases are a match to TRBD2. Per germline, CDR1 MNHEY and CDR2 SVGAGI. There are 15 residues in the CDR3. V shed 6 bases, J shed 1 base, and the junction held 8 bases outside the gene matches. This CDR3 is CASRAGKAFQETQYF. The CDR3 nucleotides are TGTGCCAGCAGAGCGGGAAAGGCATTCCAAGAGACCCAGTACTTC.

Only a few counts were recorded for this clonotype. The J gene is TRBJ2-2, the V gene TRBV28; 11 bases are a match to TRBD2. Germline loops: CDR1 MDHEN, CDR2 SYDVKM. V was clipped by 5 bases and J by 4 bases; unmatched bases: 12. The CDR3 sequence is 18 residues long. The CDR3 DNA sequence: TGTGCCAGCAGTCCCCCGCCCATAGCGGGGGGGAGCACCGGGGAGCTGTTTTTT. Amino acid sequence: CASSPPPIAGGSTGELFF.

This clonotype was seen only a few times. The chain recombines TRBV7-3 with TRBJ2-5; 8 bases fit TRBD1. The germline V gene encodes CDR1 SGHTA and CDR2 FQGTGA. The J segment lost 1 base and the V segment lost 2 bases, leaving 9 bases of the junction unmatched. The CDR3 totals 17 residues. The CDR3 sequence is CASSLLAPDRAQETQYF. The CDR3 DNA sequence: TGTGCCAGCAGCTTATTAGCCCCGGACAGGGCCCAAGAGACCCAGTACTTC.

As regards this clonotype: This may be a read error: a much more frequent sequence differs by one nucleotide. The DNA for the CDR3 is TGTGCCAGCAGCCGGACTAGCGACGAGACCCAGTACTTC. Protein: CASSRTSDETQYF. This rearrangement joins TRBV7-9 to TRBJ2-5; 9 positions match TRBD2. The CDR3 sequence is 13 residues long. J lost 5 bases, V lost 5 bases, and 3 bases had no gene match. Germline loops: CDR1 SEHNR, CDR2 FQNEAQ (reference sequence).

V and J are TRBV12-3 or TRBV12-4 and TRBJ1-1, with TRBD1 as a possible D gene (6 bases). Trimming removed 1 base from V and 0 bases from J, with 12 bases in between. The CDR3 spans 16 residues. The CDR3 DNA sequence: TGTGCCAGCAGTTTAGGGGGGCATGGAATGAACACTGAAGCTTTCTTT. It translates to CASSLGGHGMNTEAFF.

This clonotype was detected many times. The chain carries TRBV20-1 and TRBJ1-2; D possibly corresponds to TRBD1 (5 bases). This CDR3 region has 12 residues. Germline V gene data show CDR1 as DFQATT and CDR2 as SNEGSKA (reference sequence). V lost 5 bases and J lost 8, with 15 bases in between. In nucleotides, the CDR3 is TGCAGTGCTTTCTGGGACTTGGGCGGCTACACCTTC. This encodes CSAFWDLGGYTF.

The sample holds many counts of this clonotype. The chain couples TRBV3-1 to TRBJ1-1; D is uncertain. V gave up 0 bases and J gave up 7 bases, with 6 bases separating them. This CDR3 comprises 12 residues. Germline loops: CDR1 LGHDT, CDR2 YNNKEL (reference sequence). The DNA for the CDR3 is TGTGCCAGCAGCCAAGAGGGCCATGAAGCTTTCTTT. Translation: CASSQEGHEAFF.

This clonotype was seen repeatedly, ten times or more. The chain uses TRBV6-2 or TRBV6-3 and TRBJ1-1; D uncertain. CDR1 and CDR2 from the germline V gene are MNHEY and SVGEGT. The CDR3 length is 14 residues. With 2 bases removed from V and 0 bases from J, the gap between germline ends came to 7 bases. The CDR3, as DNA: TGTGCCAGCAGTTACCCCCGGCTGAACACTGAAGCTTTCTTT. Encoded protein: CASSYPRLNTEAFF.

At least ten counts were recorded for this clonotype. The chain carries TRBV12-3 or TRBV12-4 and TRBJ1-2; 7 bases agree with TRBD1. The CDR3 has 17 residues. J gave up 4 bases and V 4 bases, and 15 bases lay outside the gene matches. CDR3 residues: CASSSAPFDRDVYGYTF. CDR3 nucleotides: TGTGCCAGCAGTTCAGCCCCTTTTGACAGGGATGTCTATGGCTACACCTTC.

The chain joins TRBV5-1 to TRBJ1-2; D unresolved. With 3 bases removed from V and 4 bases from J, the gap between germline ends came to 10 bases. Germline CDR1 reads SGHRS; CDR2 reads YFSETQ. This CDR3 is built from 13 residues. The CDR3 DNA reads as TGCGCCAGCAGCTCGGGGTTTCTCTATGGCTACACCTTC. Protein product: CASSSGFLYGYTF.